The 14 T cell receptor beta chains in this list originate from one sample, sequenced in a study of blood T cell repertoires in COVID-19. TCRdb keeps only in-frame clones here, not all; method: immunoSEQ multiplex PCR. The sample consists of under 100,000 clones, around 90% of them appearing once. The sequencing sample was made of peripheral blood. Every receptor here comes from a woman between 65 and 79 years old with acute or convalescent COVID-19.

V gene TRBV6-1 combines with J gene TRBJ2-5; 8 bases line up with TRBD1. CDR3 size: 14 residues. V gave up 2 bases and J gave up 6 bases; unmatched junction bases: 5. Germline CDR1 MNHNS, CDR2 SASEGT. The CDR3 protein is CASSENQGAKTQYF. CDR3 DNA: TGTGCCAGCAGTGAAAACCAGGGGGCGAAGACCCAGTACTTC.

CDR3 DNA: TGTGCCTGGAGTGTTGGTGCGGGGGCTAACCAAGAGACCCAGTACTTC. Protein product: CAWSVGAGANQETQYF. The rearrangement uses TRBV30 and TRBJ2-5, with D possibly matching TRBD2 (7 bases). CDR1 and CDR2 (germline): GTSNPN, SVGIG (reference sequence). The CDR3 covers 16 residues. V dropped 0 bases and J dropped 0 bases, with 14 bases sitting between them.

This rearrangement joins TRBV5-5 to TRBJ1-5; D is possibly TRBD1 (6 bases). Trimming removed 0 bases at V and 3 bases at J, with 10 bases between. Germline CDR1 reads SGHKS; CDR2 reads YYEKEE (reference sequence). The CDR3 has 15 amino acids. The CDR3 DNA is TGTGCCAGCAGCTTGGGACAGGTGAACAATCAGCCCCAGCATTTT. This gives the protein CASSLGQVNNQPQHF. Full variable domain (missing parts from reference TRBV5-5 and TRBJ1-5): DAGVTQSPTHLIKTRGQQVTLRCSPISGHKSVSWYQQVLGQGPQFIFQYYEKEERGRGNFPDRFSARQFPNYSSELNVNALLLGDSALYLCASSLGQVNNQPQHFGDGTRLSIL.

This clone was observed a handful of times. Other DNA sequences of this sample code for an identical CDR3. The chain uses TRBV5-1 and TRBJ2-2; 15 positions agree with TRBD2. J gave up 5 bases and V 4 bases, and 6 bases lay outside the gene matches. The CDR3 extends over 17 amino acids. Germline CDR1 reads SGHRS; CDR2 reads YFSETQ. The CDR3 DNA reads TGCGCCAGCAGCCGGGGACTAGCGGGAGGAGGTACCGGGGAGCTGTTTTTT. Its protein product is CASSRGLAGGGTGELFF.

The V call is TRBV7-9, the J call TRBJ1-5; D might be TRBD1 (5 bases). This CDR3 has 13 residues. Per germline, CDR1 SEHNR and CDR2 FQNEAQ (reference sequence). The V and J ends lost 5 bases and 4 bases respectively, with 9 bases between them. The CDR3 DNA sequence: TGTGCCAGCAGCGGAACAGGTAATCAGCCCCAGCATTTT. This sequence encodes CASSGTGNQPQHF.

V usage is TRBV7-9 and J usage is TRBJ1-1, with D tentatively TRBD1 (6 bases). Germline V CDR1 and CDR2: SEHNR, FQNEAQ (reference sequence). CDR3 length equals 14 residues. V lost 3 bases and J lost 4, with 12 bases in between. In DNA form, the CDR3 reads TGTGCCAGCAGCTTGACGACAGGAGGCACTGAAGCTTTCTTT. It specifies CASSLTTGGTEAFF. The complete variable domain, with remaining parts taken from reference TRBV7-9 and TRBJ1-1, reads DTGVSQNPRHKITKRGQNVTFRCDPISEHNRLYWYRQTLGQGPEFLTYFQNEAQLEKSRLLSDRFSAERPKGSFSTLEIQRTEQGDSAMYLCASSLTTGGTEAFFGQGTRLTVV.

This chain joins TRBV19 and TRBJ1-1; D unclear. The V gene's germline CDR1 is LNHDA and CDR2 SQIVND (reference sequence). The CDR3 covers 13 residues. Trimming pared 7 bases from V and 1 base from J, leaving 10 bases between. The CDR3 DNA reads TGTGCCAGTACCTACCGGGGGAACACTGAAGCTTTCTTT. Its protein is CASTYRGNTEAFF.

This clone has a single count. This chain connects TRBV28 to TRBJ1-1; tentative D call: TRBD1 (6 bases). V shed 8 bases and J shed 0 bases, with 28 bases lying between them. Germline V gene data show CDR1 as MDHEN and CDR2 as SYDVKM. The CDR3 sequence is 19 residues long. CDR3 nucleotide sequence: TGTGCCAGCCGCCGCTTTTCCCAGGACAGCCGAGTGATGAACACTGAAGCTTTCTTT. This codes for CASRRFSQDSRVMNTEAFF.

This chain connects TRBV28 to TRBJ2-6; the D gene is possibly TRBD1 (6 bases). The V gene lost 5 bases and the J gene lost 4 bases, with 9 bases spanning the gap. Germline-derived CDR1 and CDR2 are MDHEN and SYDVKM. CDR3 length: 14 residues. The CDR3 DNA reads as TGTGCCAGCAGTCCAGGGGTCGGGGCCAACGTCCTGACTTTC. Its protein product is CASSPGVGANVLTF.

The rearrangement uses TRBV12-3 or TRBV12-4 and TRBJ1-2; D call uncertain. V lost 5 bases and J 2 bases, leaving 9 bases between the germline ends. The CDR3 extends over 13 amino acids. For the CDR3, the DNA is TGTGCCAGCAGTCCTGACAAGAACTATGGCTACACCTTC. It yields the protein CASSPDKNYGYTF.

The V gene is TRBV9, the J gene TRBJ2-1; 9 bases map to TRBD2. CDR1 SGDLS and CDR2 YYNGEE come from the germline V gene. V lost 4 bases, J lost 0 bases, and 5 bases stayed unmatched. The CDR3 runs to 16 residues. In DNA, the CDR3 is TGTGCCAGCAGCTTCCTTAGCGGGAGCTCCTACAATGAGCAGTTCTTC. Translating gives CASSFLSGSSYNEQFF.

The chain recombines TRBV6-1 with TRBJ2-7; D is uncertain. This CDR3 contains 12 residues. Per germline, CDR1 MNHNS and CDR2 SASEGT. The ends were cut back, 0 bases at V and 5 bases at J, with 5 bases in the middle. The CDR3 sequence: CASSEAGDEQYF. The CDR3 coding sequence is TGTGCCAGCAGTGAAGCAGGAGACGAGCAGTACTTC.

The chain recombines TRBV7-9 with TRBJ2-5; 8 bases map to TRBD2. Germline V gene lookup returns CDR1 SEHNR and CDR2 FQNEAQ (reference sequence). This CDR3 is built from 15 residues. The V gene end was trimmed by 5 bases and the J gene end by 1 base; junction bases not matched to a gene: 6. This chain's CDR3 is CASSGAGGPQETQYF. The CDR3 bases are TGTGCCAGCAGCGGGGCGGGGGGACCCCAAGAGACCCAGTACTTC. Looking up the rest from reference TRBV7-9 and TRBJ2-5 gives the full variable domain: DTGVSQNPRHKITKRGQNVTFRCDPISEHNRLYWYRQTLGQGPEFLTYFQNEAQLEKSRLLSDRFSAERPKGSFSTLEIQRTEQGDSAMYLCASSGAGGPQETQYFGPGTRLLVL.

The chain is built from TRBV5-1 and TRBJ2-3, with 7 nucleotides matching TRBD1. CDR3 length equals 13 residues. CDR1 and CDR2 from the germline V gene are SGHRS and YFSETQ. The V and J ends lost 5 bases and 5 bases, in that order; junction bases with no gene match: 5. CDR3 sequence reads: CASSPTGVDTQYF. The CDR3 DNA follows: TGCGCCAGCAGTCCTACAGGGGTAGATACGCAGTATTTT.